This paragraph covers one T cell receptor (beta chain) sequence. Its cognate antigen has yet to be identified. No per-base quality is available; no much larger clone lies one base away. A single peripheral blood draw of approximately 100 mL on average was collected from each donor into heparinised tubes. A BD FACSAria II and a panel including CD45RO, CCR7, CD25, CD127, CD95 and CD27 were used to sort naive, central memory, regulatory and stem cell-like memory CD4+ T cells. A purity above 95% was achieved for all sorted populations. PBMCs were isolated right away by Lymphoprep density gradient centrifugation and were stained directly, without culture. So that batch effects would be minimized, each experiment stained and sorted samples in pairs, pairing one healthy donor with one patient. The data are from a study of beta chain features in type 1 diabetes (dated by TCRdb to the late 2010s). Notes on the research overall: No differences in mean age, gender distribution, total cell number or subset yield were found between patients and healthy donors. Whereas all 30 or so donors provided naive and central memory subsets, regulatory and stem cell-like memory subsets were isolated from just 8 patients and about 8 healthy donors. A total of 85 million to 140 million sorted cells were examined across all samples, and a strong correlation was observed between cell number per subset and RNA yield. The study compared the TCRB repertoires of sorted circulating CD4+ T cell subsets in recently diagnosed type 1 diabetes patients with those in matched healthy donors.

The High Capacity cDNA Reverse Transcription Kit was used to reverse transcribe all of the isolated RNA, meaning that expressed TCRB transcripts were what got sequenced. Naive, central memory and regulatory T cell samples underwent deep immunoSEQ sequencing, averaging about 3.3 million total reads per sample. Sorted cells were lysed in RLT buffer, and RNA was extracted using DNase-treated RNeasy Micro or Mini kits according to cell number. To prevent cross-contamination, every cell subset was processed on its own, while patient and healthy donor samples were processed together. TCRB sequences were amplified from cDNA with the immunoSEQ multiplex PCR, producing 87-bp fragments spanning the CDR3 region. Sequencing of the amplicons was done on the Illumina HiSeq platform. For the original study's pipeline: PCR bias was computationally corrected using synthetic template baselines, reads within Hamming distance 2 were collapsed, and singletons that could not be merged were discarded. Reads were aligned against IMGT to assign V, D and J genes, CDR3 length and insertions or deletions at six rearrangement sites. Clonotype counts were normalized to sorted cell number within each subset before computing true diversity and Gini coefficients with the tcR R package. The overlap coefficient, calculated on TCRB nucleotide sequences, was used to quantify repertoire sharing. TCRdb provides this immuneACCESS table in a form limited to in-frame rearrangements. Some clones are lacking; in checked studies, under half of them reflect an unresolved V gene, and why the rest are absent is not known. Clone size and the V and J calls come from that table; the DNA yielded D and trimming. The sample table contains more than 300,000 clones; only one count was recorded for roughly 8% of them. Of the sample, around 0.45% falls within the top ten clones.

What the research found in general, with its limitations: Only small numbers of individuals were included in the HLA sub-analyses, which left unresolved whether HLA type had any influence on TCRB rearrangement. A moderate but significant shortening of TCRB CDR3 length was observed in type 1 diabetes patients in all four CD4+ subsets. Naive, central memory and regulatory TCRB repertoires appeared more similar among patients than among healthy donors. Because cDNA was sequenced instead of genomic DNA, activated cells with high expression could be over-represented, although the groups did not differ in activation or CD3 levels. Shorter templates might have been favored by PCR, but patient and control samples were amplified and corrected together, so both groups would have been affected equally by any skew. At VDJ recombination sites, patients with type 1 diabetes made fewer insertions and deleted more nucleotides, a pattern implying thymic rearrangement abnormalities.

The sequence was obtained from a woman aged 18-29 years in good health. Sequencing was carried out using central memory CD4+ T cells from blood.

The CDR3: CASSQRASGTYNEQFF. The nucleotides are TGTGCCAGCAGCCAAAGGGCTAGCGGGACTTACAATGAGCAGTTCTTC. The chain is made from TRBV5-4 and TRBJ2-1, with TRBD2 matching 9 junction bases. The junction shows trimming of 4 bases on V and 4 bases on J, and the gene matches do not reach 9 bases of it. Per the germline V gene (reference sequence), SGHNT is the CDR1 and YYREEE is the CDR2. The CDR3 holds 16 amino acids from the cysteine to the phenylalanine. Of the read, only the CDR3 DNA is kept; its 48 bases are in frame from base 1.